This record covers a single TCR beta chain. As processed by the authors: The assay estimated nucleated cells by amplifying reference gene primers. Sequenced by immunoSEQ multiplex PCR; TCRdb stores in-frame clones only, minus some. V, J and clone size are those of that table, while D and trimming were read from the DNA. The sample carries some 150,000 clones, roughly 80% recorded once. This sample was included in a study of blood T cell repertoires in COVID-19. Looking at the study overall: Samples came from the United States, Italy and Spain, spanning acute and convalescent COVID-19. PBMCs, B-cell-depleted T cells, or T cells were the source of the cDNA or gDNA that made up the material.

Germline assignment: CDR1 SGDLS and CDR2 YYNGEE. This CDR3 spans 14 amino acids. V was shortened by 0 bases and J by 6 bases, with 9 bases between the two germline ends. Input material: peripheral blood. The chain has TRBV9 and TRBJ2-2; tentative D call: TRBD2 (6 bases). The sequence was collected from a human donor in a cohort sampled during active COVID-19. The CDR3 is CASSVVGGAGELFF. The CDR3 DNA sequence: TGTGCCAGCAGCGTAGTGGGGGGAGCCGGGGAGCTGTTTTTT.